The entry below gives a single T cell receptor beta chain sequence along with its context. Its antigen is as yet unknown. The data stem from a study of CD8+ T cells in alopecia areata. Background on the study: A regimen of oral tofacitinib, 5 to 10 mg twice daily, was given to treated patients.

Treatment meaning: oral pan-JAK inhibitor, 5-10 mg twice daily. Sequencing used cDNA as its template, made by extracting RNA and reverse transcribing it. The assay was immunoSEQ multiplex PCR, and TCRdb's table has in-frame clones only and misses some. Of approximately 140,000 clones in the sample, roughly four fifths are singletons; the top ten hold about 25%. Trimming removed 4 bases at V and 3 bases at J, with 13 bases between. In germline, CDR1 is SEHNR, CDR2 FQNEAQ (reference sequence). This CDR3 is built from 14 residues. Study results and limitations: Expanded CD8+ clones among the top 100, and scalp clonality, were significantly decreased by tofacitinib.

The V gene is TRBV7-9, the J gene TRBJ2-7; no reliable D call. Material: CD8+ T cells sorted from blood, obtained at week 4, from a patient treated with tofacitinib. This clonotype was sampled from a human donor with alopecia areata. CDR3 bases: TGTGCCAGCAGCTCTTGGTCGCGCTACTACGAGCAGTACTTC. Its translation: CASSSWSRYYEQYF.